The TCR beta chain described here comes from a study of T cells after posttransplantation cyclophosphamide. This related bone marrow graft donor gave peripheral blood on the day of marrow donation. The repertoire was sequenced with immunoSEQ multiplex PCR; TCRdb's copy has only in-frame clones and lacks some. Sampling found just over 25,000 clones, none seen once. This clone was picked up many times. Its cognate antigen is unknown. Findings and caveats of the study: Later blood repertoires were often dominated by clones from the donor CD8+ memory compartment. TRB clonality was highly associated with recipient CMV seropositivity and reactivation. Skin or GI-infiltrating T cells shared few TRB sequences with blood.

The receptor was derived from a man aged 50 to 60 in good health, CMV-negative, and a related stem cell transplant donor. Sequencing input: PBMCs.

CDR3 amino acids: CASTIPGHPNQPQHF. Here the CDR3 DNA reads TGTGCCAGTACAATCCCGGGACACCCGAATCAGCCCCAGCATTTT. This chain joins TRBV28 and TRBJ1-5; D is perhaps TRBD1 (6 bases). This CDR3 has 15 residues. Germline V gives CDR1 MDHEN, CDR2 SYDVKM. The ends were cut back, 9 bases at V and 4 bases at J, with 19 bases in the middle.